One sample yielded the 24 T cell receptor beta chains listed below, sequenced in a study of beta chain features in type 1 diabetes. Study-wide points: All four CD4+ subsets of Type 1 diabetes patients contained TCRB CDR3s that were moderately but significantly shorter.

These receptors lack a known antigen. Since all of the isolated RNA was reverse transcribed, expressed TCRB transcripts were what got sequenced. Data came from immunoSEQ multiplex PCR; TCRdb stores just in-frame clones and leaves some out. The data contain approximately 280,000 clones, about 15% of them singletons. Sequenced input: naive CD4+ T cells from blood. These TCRs come from a man aged 18 to 29 with type 1 diabetes.

This clone has just a few counts. The chain combines TRBV6-4 with TRBJ1-1; maybe TRBD1 (6 bases). Germline lookup yields CDR1 MRHNA and CDR2 SNTAGT. The CDR3 has 14 amino acids. The ends were cut back, 5 bases at V and 0 bases at J, with 10 bases in the middle. CDR3 residues: CASSPTGLNTEAFF. Written as DNA, the CDR3 is TGTGCCAGCAGTCCGACAGGTTTGAACACTGAAGCTTTCTTT.

This clone was seen more than once but under ten times. CDR3 nucleotides: TGTGCCATCAGTGCCTCTAGCGGGAGGGCGGACAATGAGCAGTTCTTC. Residues: CAISASSGRADNEQFF. The gene calls are TRBV10-3 and TRBJ2-1; 12 positions match TRBD2. Trimming removed 4 bases from V and 5 bases from J; junction bases left unmatched: 6. CDR1 is ENHRY, CDR2 SYGVKD, per germline. The CDR3 spans 16 residues.

This clone occurred a few times. V usage is TRBV5-1 and J usage is TRBJ2-1; the match to TRBD1 covers 8 bases. Germline trimming cut 0 bases from V and 4 bases from J; bases unmatched to any gene: 3. Germline V CDR1 and CDR2: SGHRS, YFSETQ. There are 15 residues in the CDR3. CDR3 nucleotides: TGCGCCAGCAGCTTGGTACAGGGGGAATACAATGAGCAGTTCTTC. This gives the protein CASSLVQGEYNEQFF.

V is TRBV7-2 and J is TRBJ2-1; 12 nucleotides match TRBD2. Unmatched junction bases numbered 8, after V lost 5 bases and J lost 6 bases. The CDR3 loop spans 16 amino acids. The germline gives CDR1 SGHTA, CDR2 FQGNSA. The CDR3 coding sequence is TGTGCCAGCAGCGGTGGGACTAGCGGGTGGGGCAATGAGCAGTTCTTC. This codes for CASSGGTSGWGNEQFF.

This clone was counted only a few times. The chain couples TRBV5-6 to TRBJ2-2; D is undetermined. Germline values: CDR1 SGHDT, CDR2 YYEEEE. Trimming removed 0 bases from V and 8 bases from J, with 14 bases in between. CDR3 length equals 15 residues. As DNA, the CDR3 is TGTGCCAGCAGCTTGGGGATTAGCAGTAAAGGGGAGCTGTTTTTT. Translated, it gives CASSLGISSKGELFF.

This clone was detected only a few times. This chain joins TRBV28 and TRBJ1-4; the match to TRBD1 covers 7 bases. Germline V gene data show CDR1 as MDHEN and CDR2 as SYDVKM. Trimming at V came to 4 bases and at J to 8 bases, leaving 10 bases not matched to a gene. The CDR3 is made up of 15 amino acids. The CDR3 is CASSSPTGIDEKLFF. The CDR3 DNA is TGTGCCAGCAGTTCCCCGACAGGGATAGACGAAAAACTGTTTTTT.

The chain joins TRBV5-6 to TRBJ2-3, with D possibly TRBD2 on 7 matching bases. The length of the CDR3 is 17 residues. Germline assignment: CDR1 SGHDT and CDR2 YYEEEE. Trimming shortened V by 0 bases and J by 0 bases, and 14 bases separated the two germline ends. The CDR3: CASSLVGGTQSTDTQYF. The DNA for the CDR3 is TGTGCCAGCAGCTTGGTGGGAGGGACACAAAGCACAGATACGCAGTATTTT.

V usage is TRBV5-1 and J usage is TRBJ2-3; 8 bases are a match to TRBD2. The V and J ends lost 4 bases and 1 base, in that order; junction bases with no gene match: 5. The CDR3 covers 15 residues. Germline V gene lookup returns CDR1 SGHRS and CDR2 YFSETQ. CDR3 in DNA: TGCGCCAGCAGCCAGCGGGGGACCGGCACAGATACGCAGTATTTT. Protein product: CASSQRGTGTDTQYF.

This clone appeared a few times. The chain recombines TRBV29-1 with TRBJ1-4, with TRBD1 identical over 7 bases. CDR3 length equals 13 residues. Trimming took 6 bases from V and 5 from J; bases not matched to a gene: 6. From germline, CDR1 is SQVTM and CDR2 ANQGSEA. CDR3 in amino acids: CSVGGTVNEKLFF. CDR3 DNA sequence: TGCAGCGTAGGAGGGACAGTAAATGAAAAACTGTTTTTT.

The rearrangement links TRBV4-1 to TRBJ2-5; TRBD1 agrees at 8 bases. V was pared by 3 bases and J by 5 bases, with 8 bases of the junction left unmatched. Germline V gives CDR1 MGHRA, CDR2 YSYEKL. This CDR3 has 15 residues. CDR3 sequence (DNA): TGCGCCAGCAGCCACCTGCCAGGGGGCCGGGAGACCCAGTACTTC. Encoded protein: CASSHLPGGRETQYF.

This clone came up a few times. This chain uses TRBV7-9 with TRBJ1-2; D possibly corresponds to TRBD1 (6 bases). The germline gives CDR1 SEHNR, CDR2 FQNEAQ (reference sequence). The V end was cut by 7 bases, the J end by 4 bases, with 19 bases between. The CDR3 contains 15 residues. This chain's CDR3 is CASIQLGGRGYGYTF. The CDR3 nucleotides read TGTGCCAGCATCCAACTCGGGGGGCGAGGCTATGGCTACACCTTC.

V gene TRBV15 combines with J gene TRBJ2-7; no clear D. CDR3 length: 13 amino acids. Trimming left V 5 bases short and J 2 bases short, with 10 bases between. CDR1 is LNHNV, CDR2 YYDKDF, per germline (reference sequence). This chain's CDR3 is CATSLLAAYEQYF. The CDR3 bases are TGTGCCACCAGCCTTCTGGCGGCCTACGAGCAGTACTTC. The full variable domain, completed using reference TRBV15 and TRBJ2-7, is DAMVIQNPRYQVTQFGKPVTLSCSQTLNHNVMYWYQQKSSQAPKLLFHYYDKDFNNEADTPDNFQSRRPNTSFCFLDIRSPGLGDTAMYLCATSLLAAYEQYFGPGTRLTVT.

The chain has TRBV7-2 and TRBJ2-7; the match to TRBD1 covers 9 bases. The CDR3 extends over 15 amino acids. Losses at the gene ends were 4 bases for V and 5 bases for J; bases not matched to a gene: 9. In germline, CDR1 is SGHTA, CDR2 FQGNSA. The CDR3 sequence is CASSSLGQGSNEQYF. As DNA, the CDR3 is TGTGCCAGCAGCTCCCTGGGACAGGGCTCAAACGAGCAGTACTTC.

This clone was recorded a few times. This chain joins TRBV19 and TRBJ2-7; 9 bases line up with TRBD2. Germline CDR1 reads LNHDA; CDR2 reads SQIVND (reference sequence). The J segment lost 2 bases and the V segment lost 3 bases, leaving 8 bases of the junction unmatched. The CDR3 covers 16 residues. CDR3 sequence reads: CASSIRGTSSPYEQYF. The CDR3 region has the DNA TGTGCCAGTAGTATCAGGGGGACTAGCTCCCCCTACGAGCAGTACTTC.

The chain uses TRBV9 and TRBJ1-5; 10 bases align to TRBD1. Germline V gene sequence: CDR1 SGDLS, CDR2 YYNGEE. The CDR3 runs 14 residues. V shed 3 bases and J 7 bases; nucleotides not matched to a gene: 4. For the CDR3, the DNA is TGTGCCAGCAGCGGGAGGGGACAGGGGCAGCCCCAGCATTTT. Its protein is CASSGRGQGQPQHF.

This chain's CDR3 is CASSSGGRGADTQYF. The CDR3 DNA follows: TGTGCCAGCAGTTCAGGCGGGAGGGGGGCAGATACGCAGTATTTT. This chain uses TRBV6-5 with TRBJ2-3, with TRBD2 identical over 9 bases. V gave up 4 bases and J gave up 4 bases; unmatched junction bases: 6. CDR3 length: 15 residues. Germline V gene lookup returns CDR1 MNHEY and CDR2 SVGAGI.

The V call is TRBV7-9, the J call TRBJ2-1; 8 bases agree with TRBD2. Germline CDR1 reads SEHNR; CDR2 reads FQNEAQ (reference sequence). CDR3 length: 15 residues. The trim removed 3 bases at V and 0 bases at J, leaving 1 base unmatched. The CDR3 loop reads CASSFAGGSYNEQFF. Written as DNA, the CDR3 is TGTGCCAGCAGCTTTGCGGGGGGCTCCTACAATGAGCAGTTCTTC. The full variable domain, in which reference TRBV7-9 and TRBJ2-1 provide the parts outside the CDR3, is DTGVSQNPRHKITKRGQNVTFRCDPISEHNRLYWYRQTLGQGPEFLTYFQNEAQLEKSRLLSDRFSAERPKGSFSTLEIQRTEQGDSAMYLCASSFAGGSYNEQFFGPGTRLTVL.

This clone was observed a handful of times. The chain uses TRBV9 and TRBJ2-1, with TRBD2 identical over 8 bases. Germline V gene data show CDR1 as SGDLS and CDR2 as YYNGEE. Trimming took 0 bases from V and 5 from J; bases not matched to a gene: 10. CDR3 size: 17 residues. The CDR3 protein is CASSVALAGTPDNEQFF. The CDR3 region has the DNA TGTGCCAGCAGCGTAGCCTTAGCGGGAACGCCCGACAATGAGCAGTTCTTC.

The V and J genes are TRBV6-5 and TRBJ2-7, with 7 bases identical to TRBD2. The CDR3 is made up of 15 amino acids. The germline V gene has CDR1 MNHEY and CDR2 SVGAGI. J gave up 3 bases and V 0 bases, and 5 bases lay outside the gene matches. The CDR3 DNA reads TGTGCCAGCAGTTACTCCTCGGGGGAGGGCTACGAGCAGTACTTC. Protein: CASSYSSGEGYEQYF.

This rearrangement joins TRBV18 to TRBJ1-5; TRBD1 aligns across 7 bases. J gave up 7 bases and V 3 bases, and 9 bases lay outside the gene matches. CDR3 size: 15 residues. The germline V gene encodes CDR1 KGHSH and CDR2 LQKENI. The CDR3 here is CASSPTGWGRQPQHF. The CDR3, as DNA: TGTGCCAGCTCACCGACAGGGTGGGGGAGGCAGCCCCAGCATTTT.

This clone was found a few times. V usage is TRBV28 and J usage is TRBJ2-1; 7 bases map to TRBD1. Germline CDR1 is MDHEN and CDR2 is SYDVKM. Losses at the gene ends were 6 bases for V and 8 bases for J; bases not matched to a gene: 16. The CDR3 totals 16 residues. CDR3 nucleotides: TGTGCCAGCAGACAACGATACAGGGGCCGCGGCGATGAGCAGTTCTTC. Translated: CASRQRYRGRGDEQFF.

This clone was observed a handful of times. The chain couples TRBV7-9 to TRBJ2-7; tentatively, D is TRBD2 (6 bases). Trimming removed 6 bases at V and 4 bases at J, with 22 bases between. The germline CDR1 and CDR2 sequences are SEHNR and FQNEAQ (reference sequence). The length of the CDR3 is 16 residues. The CDR3 sequence: CASSEYRTGRLYEQYF. CDR3 DNA: TGTGCCAGCAGTGAATACCGAACCGGGAGACTTTACGAGCAGTACTTC. Supplemented by reference TRBV7-9 and TRBJ2-7, the full variable domain reads DTGVSQNPRHKITKRGQNVTFRCDPISEHNRLYWYRQTLGQGPEFLTYFQNEAQLEKSRLLSDRFSAERPKGSFSTLEIQRTEQGDSAMYLCASSEYRTGRLYEQYFGPGTRLTVT.

This clone turned up a few times. The J gene is TRBJ1-2, the V gene TRBV9; weak D call: TRBD1 (5 bases). The CDR3 is 16 amino acids. The V and J ends lost 4 bases and 4 bases respectively, with 20 bases between them. Germline V gene sequence: CDR1 SGDLS, CDR2 YYNGEE. The CDR3 region has the DNA TGTGCCAGCAGCCCCCGAGATGCGGGGCGAAGCTATGGCTACACCTTC. Translation gives CASSPRDAGRSYGYTF.

The J gene is TRBJ2-5, the V gene TRBV5-4; D remains ambiguous. CDR1 and CDR2 from the germline V gene are SGHNT and YYREEE (reference sequence). CDR3 size: 13 residues. Trimming cost V 5 bases and J 1 base, with 9 bases left between them. CDR3 DNA: TGTGCCAGCAGTTTAGACATCCAAGAGACCCAGTACTTC. Its protein is CASSLDIQETQYF.